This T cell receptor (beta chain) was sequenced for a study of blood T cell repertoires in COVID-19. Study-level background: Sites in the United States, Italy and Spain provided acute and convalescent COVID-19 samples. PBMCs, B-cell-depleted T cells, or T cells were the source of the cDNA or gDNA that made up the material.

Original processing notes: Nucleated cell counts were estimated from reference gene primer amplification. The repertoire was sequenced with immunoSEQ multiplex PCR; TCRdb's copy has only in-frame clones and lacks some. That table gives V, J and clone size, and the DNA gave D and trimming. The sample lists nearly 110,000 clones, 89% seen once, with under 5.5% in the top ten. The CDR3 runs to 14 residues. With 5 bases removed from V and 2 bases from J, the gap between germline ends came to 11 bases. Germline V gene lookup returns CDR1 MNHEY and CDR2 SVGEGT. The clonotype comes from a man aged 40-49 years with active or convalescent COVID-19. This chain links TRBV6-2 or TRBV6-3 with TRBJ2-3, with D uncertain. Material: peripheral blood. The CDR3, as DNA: TGTGCCAGCAGTCCCGGGTTATCCACAGATACGCAGTATTTT. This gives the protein CASSPGLSTDTQYF.